The 8 T cell receptor beta chains given below trace back to one sample, sequenced in a study of CD8+ T cells in alopecia areata. Sorting of pooled cutaneous lymph node cells was based on CD4, CD8alpha, NKG2D, NKG2ACE and other markers. Following RNA extraction, reverse transcription yielded cDNA that acted as the sequencing template. Sequencing was performed with immunoSEQ multiplex PCR; in TCRdb, only in-frame clones are kept and a portion is missing. The sample has under 350,000 clones, none seen only once. The sample was CD4+ T cells sorted from a lymph node. These receptors were taken from a C3H/HeJ mouse with alopecia areata. Mice of this strain are of MHC haplotype H2-k.

Concerning this clone: Gene names refer to mouse genes. Read data end 4 residues before the CDR3 end; the end is taken from the germline J gene. The chain couples TRBV5 to TRBJ1-2, with 7 bases lining up with TRBD1. The V gene's germline CDR1 is LGHNA and CDR2 YNLKQL (reference sequence). This CDR3 has 15 amino acids. Trimming took 0 bases from V and 4 from J; bases not matched to a gene: 5. CDR3 residues: CASSQDLAGGSDYTF. The CDR3 bases that were read are TGTGCCAGCAGCCAAGATTTGGCAGGGGGCTCC.

A word on this clone: Germline and genes: mouse. Sequencing ends 4 residues short of the CDR3 end; the germline J gene provides the rest. The same CDR3 also results from other DNA sequences found in this sample. The chain joins TRBV13-1 to TRBJ2-5; 7 bases align to TRBD1. This CDR3 spans 14 amino acids. The V and J ends lost 2 bases and 2 bases, in that order; junction bases with no gene match: 2. Germline CDR1 NSHNY, CDR2 SYGAGN. The CDR3 bases that were read are TGTGCCAGCAGTGAGACAGGGCGCCAAGAC. Its protein is CASSETGRQD. The full CDR3 sequence reads CASSETGRQDTQYF.

There are a few counts of this clone. Germline and genes here are mouse. The CDR3 extends 4 residues past the end of the read, so its final part is completed from the germline J gene. The rearrangement links TRBV13-2 to TRBJ2-5, with 8 bases aligning to TRBD2. The CDR3 totals 16 residues. Unmatched junction bases numbered 5, after V lost 0 bases and J lost 2 bases. Germline CDR1 and CDR2: NNHNN and SYGAGS (reference sequence). The part of the CDR3 DNA that was read is TGTGCCAGCGGTGATGAGTGGGGGGGAGTCCAAGAC. Its protein product is CASGDEWGGVQD. The whole CDR3 protein reads CASGDEWGGVQDTQYF.

The table lists this clone with many counts. Gene names follow the mouse nomenclature. Read data end 3 residues before the CDR3 end; the end is taken from the germline J gene. The chain employs TRBV13-1 and TRBJ1-6, with unresolved D. TRBJ1-6 is sorted into the ORF group, with uncertain function. Trimming stripped 2 bases from V and 6 bases from J, with 6 bases between. Germline values: CDR1 NSHNY, CDR2 SYGAGN. The CDR3 has 13 amino acids. Partial CDR3 DNA: TGTGCCAGCAGTGACTCCCTTAATTCGCCC. Protein: CASSDSLNSP. The whole CDR3 is CASSDSLNSPLYF.

This clone appeared a few times. A clone one base away is much larger, so this may be a read error. Germline and genes here are mouse. The CDR3 end falls 4 residues outside the read, so it is completed with the germline J gene. Within the sample, other DNA sequences also encode this same CDR3. V and J are TRBV14 and TRBJ2-1, with 9 bases matching TRBD2. This CDR3 has 15 residues. After removal of 5 bases from V and 1 base from J, the junction contained 4 bases not matched to a gene. Germline V gene data show CDR1 as SGHDT and CDR2 as FRDEAV. The DNA read from the CDR3 is TGTGCCAGCAGCCCTGACTGGGGGAACTATGCT. Protein: CASSPDWGNYA. The whole CDR3 sequence reads CASSPDWGNYAEQFF.

This clone has only a few counts. Each gene name is a mouse one. The read ends 4 residues shy of where the CDR3 ends; the end is completed using the germline J gene. The V and J genes are TRBV14 and TRBJ2-7; tentatively, D is TRBD1 (6 bases). CDR1 and CDR2 from the germline V gene are SGHDT and FRDEAV. The length of the CDR3 is 13 residues. The CDR3 here is CASSFGTKYEQYF. Partial CDR3 DNA: TGTGCCAGCAGTTTCGGGACAAAATAT.

This clone was counted a few times. Genes here carry mouse names. Sequencing ends 4 residues short of the CDR3 end; the germline J gene provides the rest. This sequence joins TRBV31 and TRBJ2-5; TRBD2 agrees at 10 bases. V lost 1 base to trimming and J lost 2 bases; unmatched junction nucleotides: 3. The germline CDR1 and CDR2 sequences are GKSSPN and SITVG. The CDR3 consists of 15 residues. The covered CDR3 bases are TGTGCCTGGAGTCCGGGACTGGGGACCCAAGAC. Protein: CAWSPGLGTQD. From start to end, the CDR3 is CAWSPGLGTQDTQYF. The whole variable domain, filled in from reference TRBV31 and TRBJ2-5, reads AQTIHQWPVAEIKAVGSPLSLGCTIKGKSSPNLYWYWQATGGTLQQLFYSITVGQVESVVQLNLSASRPKDDQFILSTEKLLLSHSGFYLCAWSPGLGTQDTQYFGPGTRLLVL.

As for this clone: Germline and genes here are mouse. The read comes to an end 4 residues before the CDR3 does, leaving the germline J gene to fill in the end. The genes are TRBV14 and TRBJ1-1, with D possibly TRBD1 on 6 matching bases. Germline CDR1 is SGHDT and CDR2 is FRDEAV. The CDR3 consists of 15 residues. Trimming cost V 2 bases and J 0 bases, with 11 bases left between them. CDR3: CASSLGGATNTEVFF. The part of the CDR3 DNA that was read is TGTGCCAGCAGTTTGGGGGGGGCCACAAACACA.